This TCR beta chain was retrieved from a study of OX40 agonist ivuxolimab in advanced cancers. Study-level background: As their treatment, patients were administered ivuxolimab, an agonistic anti-OX40 (CD134) antibody. Partial responses were achieved by three patients, of whom one had hepatocellular carcinoma and two had cutaneous melanoma.

This table comes from immunoSEQ multiplex PCR, and its TCRdb copy is limited to in-frame clones, with some not included. Counted here are fewer than 90,000 clones, 93% occurring once; the ten biggest clones make up 5.5% to 7%. V shed 0 bases and J shed 0 bases, with 6 bases lying between them. Germline lookup yields CDR1 KGHSH and CDR2 LQKENI. CDR3 length: 15 amino acids. The clonotype comes from an adult with an advanced solid tumor such as melanoma, head and neck, liver or kidney cancer. V gene TRBV18 combines with J gene TRBJ2-1; no reliable D call. Sequenced here: CD4+ or CD8+ T cells sorted from blood, sampled in a trial of the OX40 agonist ivuxolimab. In DNA, the CDR3 is TGTGCCAGCTCACCACCGGTGAGCTCCTACAATGAGCAGTTCTTC. This translates into CASSPPVSSYNEQFF.